This T cell receptor (beta chain) emerged from a study of T-cell reconstitution after alpha-beta-depleted transplantation in children. Germline V gives CDR1 SGHTA, CDR2 FQGNSA. The CDR3 is 16 residues long. V lost 1 base, J lost 5 bases, and 8 bases stayed unmatched. Unique molecular identifiers were used in preparing the TCRbeta library. Via MiXCR, TCRdb re-called the PCR reads, giving one row per CDR3 protein. This table holds 450,000 to 600,000 distinct CDR3 sequences, about 30% found once. This clonotype has a single count. The sequence derives from a human donor who donated a stem cell graft to a child with aplastic anemia. The genes are TRBV7-2 and TRBJ2-5; 9 nucleotides match TRBD1. This specimen consisted of PBMCs from the stem cell graft donor, obtained from the stem cell graft. DNA for the CDR3: TGTGCCAGCAGCTTAGTAGGGACAGGGTTCGGGGAGACCCAGTACTTC. It is translated as CASSLVGTGFGETQYF. The entire variable domain, with the rest obtained from reference TRBV7-2 and TRBJ2-5, is as follows: GAGVSQSPSNKVTEKGKDVELRCDPISGHTALYWYRQSLGQGLEFLIYFQGNSAPDKSGLPSDRFSAERTGGSVSTLTIQRTQQEDSAVYLCASSLVGTGFGETQYFGPGTRLLVL.